The sequence of this T cell receptor beta chain was determined in a study of patients and donors after allogeneic stem cell transplantation. TCRdb re-derived calls from the RT-PCR reads in MiXCR, one entry per CDR3 protein. The sample records about a million distinct CDR3 sequences, roughly 18% being singletons. V dropped 2 bases and J dropped 5 bases, with 7 bases sitting between them. This CDR3 region has 13 residues. Germline loops: CDR1 SGHRS, CDR2 YFSETQ. The chain has TRBV5-1 and TRBJ2-2; D unclear. The TCR sequence derives from a human donor who was either an allogeneic HSCT recipient or a stem cell or donor lymphocyte infusion donor (not recorded which). It is not recorded whose cells these are; they may come from a transplant donor. The sample was blood, either unsorted or a sorted T cell fraction (not recorded which). The CDR3 spells CASSFIVTGELFF. DNA for the CDR3: TGCGCCAGCAGCTTTATCGTGACCGGGGAGCTGTTTTTT.